Detailed here is one T cell receptor (beta chain). Its specificity is unknown. TCR alpha and beta CDR3 regions were amplified from RNA using iRepertoire nested multiplex PCR. TCRdb analysed the multiplex PCR reads with MiXCR anew, one entry per CDR3 protein. The sample yields 150,000 to 200,000 distinct CDR3 sequences, over 30% seen once. CDR1 is PRHDT and CDR2 is FYEKMQ in the germline V gene (reference sequence). The CDR3 contains 14 residues. With 4 bases removed from V and 0 bases from J, the gap between germline ends came to 8 bases. The data belong to a study of glioma-infiltrating T cells. Study findings and constraints: CDR3 overlap between tissue and blood was very small. Non-neoplastic patients had below-expected tissue-blood divergence, while all gliomas exceeded expectation.

This sequence originates from a human donor with low-grade glioma or glioblastoma, undergoing nonglioma brain surgery, or in good health (not recorded which). V is TRBV13 and J is TRBJ2-3, with D uncertain. Sequencing used glioma tissue, nonneoplastic brain tissue, or PBMCs (not recorded which). CDR3 DNA: TGTGCCAGCAGCTCCGGCCTTAGCACAGATACGCAGTATTTT. Translated, it gives CASSSGLSTDTQYF.